These 8 T cell receptor beta chains originate from one sample sequenced in a study of T cells in Graves' hyperthyroidism and ophthalmopathy. Regions amplified from RNA transcripts were the TCR beta CDR3 regions. The HTBI set primed first-round TCR CDR3 RT-PCR. From the multiplex PCR reads, TCRdb called clonotypes with MiXCR, one entry per CDR3 protein. The sample includes nearly 750,000 distinct CDR3 sequences, 30% to 40% seen only once; the top ten take less than 35%. Material for sequencing was blood. The receptors derive from a middle-aged woman with Graves' hyperthyroidism.

The rearrangement uses TRBV11-3 and TRBJ2-7, with D tentatively TRBD1 (5 bases). The CDR3 is 16 residues long. Deletions cut 0 bases from V and 5 bases from J, with 17 bases between. Germline values: CDR1 SGHNT, CDR2 YENEEA. This CDR3 is CASSLDSKGLLDEQYF. The DNA of the CDR3 is TGTGCCAGCAGCTTAGATTCTAAGGGGTTATTGGACGAGCAGTACTTC.

The genes are TRBV7-2 and TRBJ2-7; 7 bases agree with TRBD2. V shed 3 bases and J 4 bases; nucleotides not matched to a gene: 15. The germline CDR1 and CDR2 sequences are SGHTA and FQGNSA. CDR3 length equals 17 residues. For the CDR3, the DNA is TGTGCCAGCAGCTTTGGTGGCGGGAGCTTGCTGGGATACGAGCAGTACTTC. Translated, it gives CASSFGGGSLLGYEQYF.

The genes are TRBV11-2 and TRBJ2-7; the D is unclear. Looked up from germline, CDR1 is SGHAT and CDR2 is FQNNGV. V shed 6 bases and J shed 3 bases, with 15 bases lying between them. The CDR3 has 14 amino acids. The CDR3 protein is CASSIQRGYYEQYF. In nucleotides, the CDR3 is TGTGCCAGCAGTATCCAGCGAGGTTACTACGAGCAGTACTTC. Supplemented by reference TRBV11-2 and TRBJ2-7, the full variable domain reads EAGVAQSPRYKIIEKRQSVAFWCNPISGHATLYWYQQILGQGPKLLIQFQNNGVVDDSQLPKDRFSAERLKGVDSTLKIQPAKLEDSAVYLCASSIQRGYYEQYFGPGTRLTVT.

The V and J genes are TRBV30 and TRBJ1-3; D might be TRBD1 (5 bases). CDR3 length: 14 residues. The V end was cut by 0 bases, the J end by 5 bases, with 11 bases between. Per germline, CDR1 GTSNPN and CDR2 SVGIG (reference sequence). The CDR3 nucleotides read TGTGCCTGGAGTGTACCATCAGGGAGAAACACCATATATTTT. Translating gives CAWSVPSGRNTIYF.

The V and J genes are TRBV29-1 and TRBJ1-1, with D tentatively TRBD1 (5 bases). With 8 bases removed from V and 4 bases from J, the gap between germline ends came to 14 bases. Per the germline V gene, CDR1 is SQVTM and CDR2 is ANQGSEA. This CDR3 is 12 amino acids long. CDR3 bases: TGCAGCCCCCCCCGCGGGGCCACTGAAGCTTTCTTT. Translated: CSPPRGATEAFF.

This clonotype appeared a few times. CDR3: CASSLTAPTYGYTF. CDR3 coding DNA: TGTGCCAGCAGCTTGACGGCCCCTACCTATGGCTACACCTTC. This chain connects TRBV11-2 to TRBJ1-2, with no clear D. This CDR3 has 14 amino acids. Germline V gives CDR1 SGHAT, CDR2 FQNNGV. V lost 3 bases and J 4 bases, leaving 12 bases between the germline ends.

This clonotype was seen only once. This chain connects TRBV7-2 to TRBJ1-6; a weak D match, TRBD1 (6 bases). The CDR3 is made up of 17 amino acids. V was trimmed by 5 bases and J by 4 bases, leaving 18 bases between them. In germline, CDR1 is SGHTA, CDR2 FQGNSA. The CDR3 DNA follows: TGTGCCAGCAGCCGGGGGGCAGGACTTCATTATAATTCACCCCTCCACTTT. This codes for CASSRGAGLHYNSPLHF.

This clonotype was observed many times. V gene TRBV20-1 combines with J gene TRBJ2-7, with 9 bases aligning to TRBD2. The CDR3 is made up of 15 amino acids. CDR1 and CDR2 from the germline V gene are DFQATT and SNEGSKA (reference sequence). The V segment lost 0 bases and the J segment 5 bases; nucleotides outside the gene matches: 8. CDR3 sequence reads: CSARDRAGGDHEQYF. CDR3 in DNA: TGCAGTGCTAGAGATCGTGCGGGGGGGGATCACGAGCAGTACTTC.